Each of the 22 T cell receptor delta chains below was sequenced from the same sample in a study of γδ T cells in repeated Plasmodium falciparum infection. With CATT, TCRdb re-called clones from the multiplex PCR reads. Of under 65,000 delta-chain clones listed, approximately 1.7% are singletons. Flow sorting of PBMC yielded separate Vgamma9/Vdelta2+ and Vdelta2-negative gammadelta T cell populations for bulk repertoire analysis. Sample: gamma-delta T cells from blood. These receptors were collected from a pool of human donors (malaria-infected and uninfected, not separated).

This clone was picked up a small number of times. The chain recombines TRDV1 with TRDJ1; D is possibly TRDD3 (5 bases). TCRdb is silent on the J gene; assignment here came from matching the DNA to germline. The CDR3 consists of 17 residues. V gave up 7 bases and J gave up 1 base, with 22 bases separating them. Germline-derived CDR1 and CDR2 are TSWWSYY and QGS. CDR3 nucleotide sequence: TGTGCTCTTGACCGCGGGGTTGGGGTCAAACCCACCGATAAACTCATCTTT. Its translation: CALDRGVGVKPTDKLIF.

In its sample, this clone was seen many times. TCRdb's protein, taken from a much larger clone, differs from this DNA's translation at residue 13, likely owing to a read error; the protein displayed comes from the DNA. The V and J genes are TRDV1 and TRDJ1; perhaps TRDD3 as D (6 bases). Germline V gene sequence: CDR1 TSWWSYY, CDR2 QGS. V was cut by 4 bases and J by 0 bases, with 24 bases left in between. The CDR3 is 19 amino acids. CDR3 in DNA: TGTGCTCTTGGGGCTTTCCTTTTGGGGGGACTACCGCACACCGATAAACTCATCTTT. It encodes CALGAFLLGGLPHTDKLIF.

This clone was recorded at least ten times. The protein given by TCRdb reflects a much larger clone and differs at residue 10 from this DNA's translation, likely from a read error; the protein shown is the DNA's translation. The J gene is TRDJ1, the V gene TRDV2, with D possibly matching TRDD3 (6 bases). Trimming left V 2 bases short and J 3 bases short, with 15 bases between. CDR3 size: 15 residues. CDR1 and CDR2 (germline): GEAIGNYY, EKD. Here the CDR3 DNA reads TGTGCCTGTGACAACGTGGGGGGCCACGCCGATAAACTCATCTTT. This codes for CACDNVGGHADKLIF.

Concerning this clone: A read error likely explains why the TCRdb protein, taken from a much larger clone, differs from this DNA's translation at residue 5; the protein shown is translated from the DNA. The chain joins TRDV1 to TRDJ1; D is possibly TRDD3 (5 bases). The CDR3 totals 14 residues. CDR1 TSWWSYY and CDR2 QGS come from the germline V gene. The germline V and J ends were trimmed by 5 bases and 1 base, with 11 bases remaining between them. This CDR3 is CALGTLGCTDKLIF. The CDR3 DNA follows: TGTGCTCTTGGGACCCTGGGTTGCACCGATAAACTCATCTTT.

As concerns this clone: TCRdb attributes to this sequence the protein of a much larger clone, which differs from the DNA translation at residue 16; a read error is likely, and the protein displayed is translated from the DNA. This sequence joins TRDV1 and TRDJ1, with D possibly TRDD3 on 6 matching bases. From germline, CDR1 is TSWWSYY and CDR2 QGS. CDR3 size: 24 residues. Trimming cost V 0 bases and J 1 base, with 36 bases left between them. The CDR3 DNA follows: TGTGCTCTTGGGGAACTTAGAGTCTTCACCTGGGCAGGATGGGGATGCAGGCTCACCGATAAACTCATCTTT. Translation gives CALGELRVFTWAGWGCRLTDKLIF.

This clone came up many times. The likely explanation is a read error, given a far larger clone one base away. Other DNA sequences in the sample encode the same CDR3. The chain recombines TRDV1 with TRDJ1; the match to TRDD2 covers 9 bases. The CDR3 extends over 16 amino acids. The germline gives CDR1 TSWWSYY, CDR2 QGS. The CDR3 DNA reads as TGTGCTCTCCTTCCTACCCCATCCCCTTACACCGATAAACTCATCTTC. This sequence encodes CALLPTPSPYTDKLIF.

On this clone: With only one base between it and a far larger clone, this is likely a read error. The sample has other DNA sequences that encode this CDR3 too. The J gene is TRDJ1, the V gene TRDV1; 7 bases are a match to TRDD3. TCRdb offers no J gene call, so here the DNA was matched to germline to obtain one. CDR1 is TSWWSYY, CDR2 QGS, per germline. This CDR3 is built from 22 residues. J lost 0 bases, V lost 0 bases, and 22 bases had no gene match. Written as DNA, the CDR3 is TGTGCTCTTGGGGAACTAGTCTTATCTTGCGCCTTGGGGGACGCAAACACCGATAAACTCATCTTT. Translation gives CALGELVLSCALGDANTDKLIF.

In the case of this clone: Translating this DNA gives a protein that differs at residue 9 from the TCRdb one, which belongs to a much larger clone; a read error is likely, and the protein shown is this translation. The chain couples TRDV1 to TRDJ4; 13 bases map to TRDD3. The germline V gene has CDR1 TSWWSYY and CDR2 QGS. Trimming took 3 bases from V and 3 from J; bases not matched to a gene: 31. The CDR3 runs 24 residues. The DNA for the CDR3 is TGTGCTCTTGGGGAGCTGATACCCCGCCTTCCGCCCTGGGCACACTGGGGGATACGAGGACCCCTGATCTTT. Residues: CALGELIPRLPPWAHWGIRGPLIF.

This clone was detected ten times or more. TCRdb shows a much larger clone's protein in place of this DNA's translation, and the two differ at residue 8, likely through a read error; the protein shown is translated from the DNA. J is TRDJ1 and V is TRAV38-2/DV8; D is undetermined. This CDR3 has 13 amino acids. V shed 5 bases and J shed 6 bases, with 14 bases lying between them. The germline V gene has CDR1 TSESDYY and CDR2 QEAYKQQN. The CDR3 DNA reads as TGTGCTTATAGTCGGGGCCCGAGATATAAACTCATCTTT. Its translation: CAYSRGPRYKLIF.

With respect to this clone: This DNA's translation and the protein TCRdb lists, from a much larger clone, do not match at residue 14, likely due to a read error; the protein shown is translated from the DNA. The chain couples TRDV1 to TRDJ1; no clear D gene. The germline gives CDR1 TSWWSYY, CDR2 QGS. This CDR3 contains 20 residues. Between the trimmed V and J ends, which lost 1 base and 2 bases, there was a span of 26 bases. CDR3 sequence (DNA): TGTGCTCTTGGGGAACCCCTCTTCGGTGTGGAACCGTTTCGGACCGATAAACTCATCTTT. Translation: CALGEPLFGVEPFRTDKLIF.

This clone was seen ten or more times. The protein held in TCRdb is that of a much larger clone and does not match this DNA's translation at residue 18, likely because of a read error; the protein shown is translated from the DNA. The V call is TRDV1, the J call TRDJ1, with D perhaps matching TRDD3 (8 bases). Germline loops: CDR1 TSWWSYY, CDR2 QGS. This CDR3 is 19 amino acids long. The DNA of the CDR3 is TGTGCTCTTGGGGACGTGGTTCCTACGCTACTGGGGGCTCCCGATAAACTCACCTTT. This gives the protein CALGDVVPTLLGAPDKLTF.

Remarks on this clone: This DNA's translation and the protein TCRdb lists, from a much larger clone, do not match at residue 7, likely due to a read error; the protein shown is translated from the DNA. The chain uses TRDV1 and TRDJ2; 10 positions match TRDD3. TCRdb is silent on the J gene; assignment here came from matching the DNA to germline. V was clipped by 4 bases and J by 0 bases; unmatched bases: 17. This CDR3 spans 21 amino acids. The germline V gene has CDR1 TSWWSYY and CDR2 QGS. Written as DNA, the CDR3 is TGTGCTCTTGGGGTTTCCCCGTACTGGGGGATCCAAACTTCTTTGACAGCACAACTCTTCTTT. Its translation: CALGVSPYWGIQTSLTAQLFF.

This clone was found a few times. TCRdb's protein, taken from a much larger clone, differs from this DNA's translation at residue 12, likely owing to a read error; the protein displayed comes from the DNA. The V gene is TRDV2, the J gene TRDJ1, with 7 bases aligning to TRDD2. TCRdb offers no J gene call, so here the DNA was matched to germline to obtain one. Germline trimming cut 0 bases from V and 1 base from J; bases unmatched to any gene: 22. Germline V gene lookup returns CDR1 GEAIGNYY and CDR2 EKD. The CDR3 spans 21 residues. CDR3 sequence reads: CACDTSCSLFLLGVATDKLIF. Written as DNA, the CDR3 is TGTGCCTGTGACACCTCCTGCTCTTTATTCCTACTCGGGGTGGCCACCGATAAACTCATCTTT.

To note about this clone: TCRdb's listed protein matches a much larger clone and diverges from this DNA's translation at residue 18, likely through a read error; the protein shown comes from the DNA. Here the CDR3 reads CALGENHSSWRWTSALSIGRLIF. The CDR3 DNA follows: TGTGCTCTTGGGGAAAACCATAGCTCCTGGCGGTGGACGAGCGCTCTTTCGATCGGACGACTCATCTTT. The V call is TRDV1, the J call TRDJ1; D unclear. This CDR3 spans 23 amino acids. V was cut by 2 bases and J by 10 bases, with 44 bases left in between. Germline CDR1 and CDR2: TSWWSYY and QGS.

Remarks on this clone: TCRdb's protein, taken from a much larger clone, differs from this DNA's translation at residue 13, likely owing to a read error; the protein displayed comes from the DNA. The V call is TRDV1, the J call TRDJ1; TRDD3 aligns across 7 bases. The J gene was missing in TCRdb and was found by matching the end of the DNA to germline. The germline V gene has CDR1 TSWWSYY and CDR2 QGS. After removal of 4 bases from V and 2 bases from J, the junction contained 22 bases not matched to a gene. This CDR3 spans 20 amino acids. The CDR3 region has the DNA TGTGCTCTTGGGGCAATACCGGGGGATTTAAAAGGGCATAAGACCGATAAACTCATCTTT. It codes for CALGAIPGDLKGHKTDKLIF.

This clone has a handful of counts. TCRdb's protein for this DNA is that of a much larger clone and differs from the translation at residues 18 and 19, likely a read error; the protein shown is the DNA translation. The V segment is TRDV1, and no J call was made; the table names TRDD3, a call not compared with the DNA. The CDR3 is 21 amino acids. Germline lookup yields CDR1 TSWWSYY and CDR2 QGS. The CDR3 sequence: CALGELAVAGSSRWYTDRPIF. The CDR3 DNA is TGTGCTCTTGGGGAACTGGCGGTGGCGGGATCCTCAAGGTGGTACACCGATAGACCCATCTTT.

Ten or more counts support this clone. CDR3 nucleotides: TGTGCTCTTGGGTACCCTTCCTGGGGGATACGAAGTAAACTCATCTTT. Translating gives CALGYPSWGIRSKLIF. V is TRDV1 and J is TRDJ1, with 12 nucleotides matching TRDD3. Per the germline V gene, CDR1 is TSWWSYY and CDR2 is QGS. CDR3 length: 16 residues. Trimming cost V 5 bases and J 7 bases; bases outside gene matches: 11.

About this clone: The TCRdb protein, from a much larger clone, departs from this DNA's translation at residue 11, likely by read error; the protein shown derives from the DNA. This chain uses TRDV1 with TRDJ1, with TRDD2 identical over 8 bases. Germline lookup yields CDR1 TSWWSYY and CDR2 QGS. This CDR3 has 21 residues. The V segment lost 0 bases and the J segment 0 bases; nucleotides outside the gene matches: 18. CDR3 loop: CALGELSFLRSWGVYTDKLIF. In nucleotides, the CDR3 is TGTGCTCTTGGGGAACTCAGCTTCCTACGTAGCTGGGGAGTTTACACCGATAAACTCATCTTT.

In the case of this clone: This may come from a read error, since a much larger clone is one base off. With the J gene uncalled, the V gene is TRDV1; whether TRDD3, the table's D call, matches the DNA was not checked. The length of the CDR3 is 18 residues. Germline lookup yields CDR1 TSWWSYY and CDR2 QGS. The DNA for the CDR3 is TGTGCTCTCCTAGATGTTATGCCCTGGGGGATATACACCGATAAGCTCATCTTT. It yields the protein CALLDVMPWGIYTDKLIF.

Points on this clone: TCRdb's protein for this DNA is that of a much larger clone and differs from the translation at residue 4, likely a read error; the protein shown is the DNA translation. This rearrangement joins TRDV1 to TRDJ1, with D hard to call. The germline V gene encodes CDR1 TSWWSYY and CDR2 QGS. The CDR3 contains 17 residues. The DNA of the CDR3 is TGTGCTCTTAGGGAAGCTCATCCCCCTCTTAATACCGATAAACTCATCTTT. Its protein is CALREAHPPLNTDKLIF.

This clone has ten or more counts. The V gene is TRDV1, the J gene TRDJ1; no firm D call. Deletions cut 4 bases from V and 2 bases from J, with 23 bases between. This CDR3 is 18 amino acids long. Germline lookup yields CDR1 TSWWSYY and CDR2 QGS. This CDR3 reads CALGGLLPNPPWTDKLIF. CDR3 coding DNA: TGTGCTCTTGGGGGACTACTCCCTAACCCACCTTGGACCGATAAACTCATCTTT.

This clone showed up just a few times. TCRdb shows a much larger clone's protein in place of this DNA's translation, and the two differ at residue 9, likely through a read error; the protein shown is translated from the DNA. V is TRDV1 and J is TRDJ1; D not certain. Germline V CDR1 and CDR2: TSWWSYY, QGS. The V and J ends lost 4 bases and 2 bases respectively, with 35 bases between them. CDR3 size: 22 residues. In nucleotides, the CDR3 is TGTGCTCTTGGGGGCCTCCCTTTTCTCGAAAGGCGACCCACGAAGAAGACCGATAAACTCATCTTT. It is translated as CALGGLPFLERRPTKKTDKLIF.